This TCR beta chain originates from a study of T cell changes during pregnancy in multiple sclerosis. V was pared by 5 bases and J by 2 bases, with 12 bases between. Germline V CDR1 and CDR2: MNHNS, SASEGT. The CDR3 is 14 residues long. Profiling relied on immunoSEQ multiplex PCR, and the TCRdb table lists in-frame clones only, not all of them. The table shows more than 80,000 clones, with about 90% occurring only once. Sequences were derived from peripheral blood, sampled before pregnancy. V usage is TRBV6-1 and J usage is TRBJ2-5; a weak D match, TRBD2 (5 bases). The TCR sequence derives from a female donor with multiple sclerosis, enrolled in a pregnancy study. This CDR3 reads CASSPERLQETQYF. Here the CDR3 DNA reads TGTGCCAGCAGTCCGGAGAGACTACAAGAGACCCAGTACTTC.